Shown below are 7 T cell receptor beta chains from a single sample sequenced in a study of sequential checkpoint blockade in melanoma. Treatment of the sample: randomized to nivolumab then ipilimumab (arm A) or the reverse (arm B). The method was immunoSEQ multiplex PCR; TCRdb's version includes in-frame clones alone and lacks a portion of them. There are under 20,000 clones in the sample; around two thirds occur only once, and roughly 21% lies in the top ten. Sequencing used CD8+ T cells sorted from blood (inferred from file names), obtained from a patient given nivolumab and ipilimumab in sequence. The receptors shown here come from a human donor with melanoma.

In its sample, this clone was seen a few times. This chain connects TRBV4-1 to TRBJ1-2; TRBD1 agrees at 12 bases. The J segment lost 5 bases and the V segment lost 3 bases, leaving 7 bases of the junction unmatched. The CDR3 has 16 residues. The V gene's germline CDR1 is MGHRA and CDR2 YSYEKL. CDR3 amino acids: CASSQGTGGAGYGYTF. In DNA form, the CDR3 reads TGCGCCAGCAGCCAGGGGACAGGGGGCGCGGGGTATGGCTACACCTTC.

The J gene is TRBJ2-7, the V gene TRBV25-1; D uncertain. The CDR3 sequence is 12 residues long. Deletions cut 2 bases from V and 7 bases from J, with 9 bases between. The germline V gene has CDR1 MGHDK and CDR2 SYGVNS. In nucleotides, the CDR3 is TGTGCCAGCAGTGAAGGGCCCTGGGAGCAGTACTTC. It specifies CASSEGPWEQYF.

V gene TRBV7-6 combines with J gene TRBJ2-3; D gene uncertain. The CDR3 length is 16 residues. The V gene's germline CDR1 is SGHVS and CDR2 FNYEAQ. Trimming removed 5 bases from V and 0 bases from J, with 15 bases in between. CDR3 nucleotides: TGTGCCAGCAGCCCAGGCCATATGGTTAGCACAGATACGCAGTATTTT. The encoded protein is CASSPGHMVSTDTQYF.

The J gene is TRBJ2-2, the V gene TRBV9; 8 bases are a match to TRBD2. The CDR3 is made up of 16 amino acids. From germline, CDR1 is SGDLS and CDR2 YYNGEE. The V segment lost 2 bases and the J segment 2 bases; nucleotides outside the gene matches: 5. The CDR3 loop reads CASSVSGGVNTGELFF. DNA of the CDR3: TGTGCCAGCAGCGTCAGCGGGGGAGTTAACACCGGGGAGCTGTTTTTT.

V gene TRBV2 combines with J gene TRBJ1-2, with 8 bases aligning to TRBD1. V shed 6 bases, J shed 10 bases, and the junction held 10 bases outside the gene matches. From germline, CDR1 is SNHLY and CDR2 FYNNEI. The CDR3 consists of 13 residues. The DNA of the CDR3 is TGTGCCAGCAGCGATAATCCGGACAGGGACTACACCTTC. Translated, it gives CASSDNPDRDYTF.

This chain connects TRBV6-4 to TRBJ1-1, with D tentatively TRBD1 (6 bases). Trimming pared 3 bases from V and 0 bases from J, leaving 8 bases between. The CDR3 sequence is 14 residues long. Germline-derived CDR1 and CDR2 are MRHNA and SNTAGT. The CDR3 DNA reads TGTGCCAGCAGTGAAAGGGGGATGAACACTGAAGCTTTCTTT. Protein product: CASSERGMNTEAFF.

The chain links TRBV7-9 to TRBJ2-2, with TRBD1 matching 8 bases. This CDR3 contains 15 residues. Per the germline V gene, CDR1 is SEHNR and CDR2 is FQNEAQ (reference sequence). With 4 bases clipped from V and 10 bases from J, the junction kept 11 bases outside the gene matches. CDR3 in DNA: TGTGCCAGCAGCTCGGACAGGGCTGCTTATAAGGAGCTGTTTTTT. Translated, it gives CASSSDRAAYKELFF.